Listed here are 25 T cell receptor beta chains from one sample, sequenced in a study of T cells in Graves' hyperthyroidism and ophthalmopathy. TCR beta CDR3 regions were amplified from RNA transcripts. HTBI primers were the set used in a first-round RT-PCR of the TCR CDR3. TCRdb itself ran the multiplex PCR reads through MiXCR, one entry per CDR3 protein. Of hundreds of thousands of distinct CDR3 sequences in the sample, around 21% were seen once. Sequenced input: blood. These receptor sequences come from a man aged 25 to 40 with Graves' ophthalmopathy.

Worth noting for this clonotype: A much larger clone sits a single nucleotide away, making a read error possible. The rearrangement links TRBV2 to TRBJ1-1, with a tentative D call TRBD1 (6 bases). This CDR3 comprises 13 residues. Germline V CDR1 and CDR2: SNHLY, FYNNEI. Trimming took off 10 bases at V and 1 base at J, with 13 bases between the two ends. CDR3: CAISDRTNTEAFF. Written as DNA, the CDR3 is TGTGCCATCAGCGACAGGACGAACACTGAAGCTTTCTTT.

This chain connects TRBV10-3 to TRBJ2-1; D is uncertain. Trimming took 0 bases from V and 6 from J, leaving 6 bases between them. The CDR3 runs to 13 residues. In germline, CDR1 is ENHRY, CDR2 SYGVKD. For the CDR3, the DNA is TGTGCCATCAGTGAGTCAAGGTCCAATGAGCAGTTCTTC. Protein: CAISESRSNEQFF.

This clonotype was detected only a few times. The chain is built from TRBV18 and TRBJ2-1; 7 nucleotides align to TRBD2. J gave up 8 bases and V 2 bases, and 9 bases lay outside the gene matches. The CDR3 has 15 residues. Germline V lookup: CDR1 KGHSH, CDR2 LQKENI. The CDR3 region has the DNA TGTGCCAGCTCACCAGTCTCGATTACTAGCGATGAGCAGTTCTTC. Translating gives CASSPVSITSDEQFF.

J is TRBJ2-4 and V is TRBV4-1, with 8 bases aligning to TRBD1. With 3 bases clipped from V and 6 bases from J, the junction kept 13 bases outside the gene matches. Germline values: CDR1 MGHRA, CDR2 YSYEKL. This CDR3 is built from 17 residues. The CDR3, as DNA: TGCGCCAGCAGCCACGACCGGACAGGGAATGAGGGAAACATTCAGTACTTC. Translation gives CASSHDRTGNEGNIQYF.

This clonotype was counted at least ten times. CDR3 protein: CASSYSWQGSTEAFF. DNA of the CDR3: TGTGCCAGCAGTTACTCGTGGCAGGGGAGCACTGAAGCTTTCTTT. The chain couples TRBV6-5 to TRBJ1-1; perhaps TRBD1 as D (6 bases). Germline V gene data show CDR1 as MNHEY and CDR2 as SVGAGI. Trimming left V 0 bases short and J 4 bases short, with 12 bases between. This CDR3 contains 15 residues.

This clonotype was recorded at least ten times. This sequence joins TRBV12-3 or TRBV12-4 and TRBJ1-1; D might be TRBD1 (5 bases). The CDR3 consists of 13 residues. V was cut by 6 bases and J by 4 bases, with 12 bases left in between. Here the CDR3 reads CASRPFQGTEAFF. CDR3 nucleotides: TGTGCCAGCAGACCTTTCCAGGGCACTGAAGCTTTCTTT.

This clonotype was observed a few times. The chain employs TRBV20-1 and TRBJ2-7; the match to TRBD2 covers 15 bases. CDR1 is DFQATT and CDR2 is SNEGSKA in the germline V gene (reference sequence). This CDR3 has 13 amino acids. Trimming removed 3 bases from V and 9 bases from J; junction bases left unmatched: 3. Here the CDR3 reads CSARGLAGGAQYF. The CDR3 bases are TGCAGTGCTAGGGGACTAGCGGGAGGAGCGCAGTACTTC.

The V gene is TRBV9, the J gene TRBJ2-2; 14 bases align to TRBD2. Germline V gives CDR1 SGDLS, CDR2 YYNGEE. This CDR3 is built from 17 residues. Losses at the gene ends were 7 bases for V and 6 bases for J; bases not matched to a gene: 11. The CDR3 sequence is CASGKGLAGDFAGELFF. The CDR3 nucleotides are TGTGCCAGCGGCAAGGGACTAGCGGGAGATTTTGCCGGGGAGCTGTTTTTT.

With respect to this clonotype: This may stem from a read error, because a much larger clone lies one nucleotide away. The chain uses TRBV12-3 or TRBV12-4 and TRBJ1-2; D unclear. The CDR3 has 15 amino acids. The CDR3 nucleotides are TGTGCCAGCAGTTTAGAGCGAGAGATGACCTATGGCCACACCTTC. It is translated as CASSLEREMTYGHTF.

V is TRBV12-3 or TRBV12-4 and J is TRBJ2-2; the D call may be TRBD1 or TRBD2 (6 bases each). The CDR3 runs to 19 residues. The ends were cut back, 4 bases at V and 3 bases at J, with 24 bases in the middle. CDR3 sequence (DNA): TGTGCCAGCAGTTCGAATTCTCGGGGGCTAACTACGCACACCGGGGAGCTGTTTTTT. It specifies CASSSNSRGLTTHTGELFF.

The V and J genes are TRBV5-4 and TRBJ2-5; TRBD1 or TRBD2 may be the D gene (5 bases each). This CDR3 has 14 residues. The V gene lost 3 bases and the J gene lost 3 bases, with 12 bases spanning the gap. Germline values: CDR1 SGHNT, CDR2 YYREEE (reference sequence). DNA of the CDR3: TGTGCCAGCAGCTCTGGGGGTTCAAAAGAGACCCAGTACTTC. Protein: CASSSGGSKETQYF.

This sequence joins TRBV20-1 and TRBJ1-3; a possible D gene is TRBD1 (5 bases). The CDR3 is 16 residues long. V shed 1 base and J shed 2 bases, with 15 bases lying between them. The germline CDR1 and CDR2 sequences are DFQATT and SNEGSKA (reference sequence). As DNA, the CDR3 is TGCAGTGCTAGAGGGGGCTCGGCTAACGCTGGAAACACCATATATTTT. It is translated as CSARGGSANAGNTIYF.

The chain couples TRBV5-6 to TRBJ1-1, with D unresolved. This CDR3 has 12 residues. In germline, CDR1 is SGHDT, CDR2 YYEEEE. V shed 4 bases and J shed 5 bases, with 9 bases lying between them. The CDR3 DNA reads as TGTGCCAGCAGCCTGACAAGAACTGAAGCTTTCTTT. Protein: CASSLTRTEAFF.

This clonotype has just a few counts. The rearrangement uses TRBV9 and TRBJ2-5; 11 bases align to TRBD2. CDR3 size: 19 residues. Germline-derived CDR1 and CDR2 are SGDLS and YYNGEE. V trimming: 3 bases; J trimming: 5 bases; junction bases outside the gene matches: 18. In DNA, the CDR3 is TGTGCCAGCAGCGCCCGACAGGGAGGGCGACTAGCGGGATTGGAGACCCAGTACTTC. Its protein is CASSARQGGRLAGLETQYF.

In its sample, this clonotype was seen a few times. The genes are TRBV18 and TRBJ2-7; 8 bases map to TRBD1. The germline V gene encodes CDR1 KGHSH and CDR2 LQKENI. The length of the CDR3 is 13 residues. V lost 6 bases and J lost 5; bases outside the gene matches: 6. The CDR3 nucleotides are TGTGCCAGCTCCCCGGACAGGGAGAACGAGCAGTACTTC. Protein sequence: CASSPDRENEQYF.

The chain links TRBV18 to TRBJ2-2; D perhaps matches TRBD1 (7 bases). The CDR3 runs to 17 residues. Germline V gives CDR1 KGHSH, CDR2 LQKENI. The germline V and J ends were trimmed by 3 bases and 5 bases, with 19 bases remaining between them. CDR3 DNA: TGTGCCAGCTCACCGATAACAGGGGCCGGAGGGACCGGGGAGCTGTTTTTT. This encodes CASSPITGAGGTGELFF.

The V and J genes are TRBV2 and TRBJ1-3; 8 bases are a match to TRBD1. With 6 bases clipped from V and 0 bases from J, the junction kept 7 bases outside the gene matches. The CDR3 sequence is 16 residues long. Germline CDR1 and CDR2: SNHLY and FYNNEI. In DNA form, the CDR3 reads TGTGCCAGCAGACGGGTCCAGGGGGCCTCTGGAAACACCATATATTTT. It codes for CASRRVQGASGNTIYF.

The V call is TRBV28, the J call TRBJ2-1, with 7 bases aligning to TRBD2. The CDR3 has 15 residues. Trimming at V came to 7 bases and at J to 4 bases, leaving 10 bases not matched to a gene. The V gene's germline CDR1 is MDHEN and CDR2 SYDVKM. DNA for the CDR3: TGTGCCAGCAATTCAGCGGGGCCCAGTTACAATGAGCAGTTCTTC. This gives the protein CASNSAGPSYNEQFF.

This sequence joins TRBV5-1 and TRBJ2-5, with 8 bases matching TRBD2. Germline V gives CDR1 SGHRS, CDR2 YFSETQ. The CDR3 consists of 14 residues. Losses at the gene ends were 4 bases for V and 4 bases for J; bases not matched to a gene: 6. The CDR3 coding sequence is TGCGCCAGCAGCCGAGCGGGAGAAGGAGAGACCCAGTACTTC. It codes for CASSRAGEGETQYF.

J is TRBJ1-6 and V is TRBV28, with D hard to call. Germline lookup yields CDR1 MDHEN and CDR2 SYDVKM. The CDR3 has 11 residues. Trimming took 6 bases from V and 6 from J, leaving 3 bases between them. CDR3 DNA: TGTGCCAGCAGCCCTAATTCACCCCTCCACTTT. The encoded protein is CASSPNSPLHF. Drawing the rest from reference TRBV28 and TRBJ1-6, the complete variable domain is DVKVTQSSRYLVKRTGEKVFLECVQDMDHENMFWYRQDPGLGLRLIYFSYDVKMKEKGDIPEGYSVSREKKERFSLILESASTNQTSMYLCASSPNSPLHFGNGTRLTVT.

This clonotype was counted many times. The CDR3 region is CASSLGTSGRLDNEQFF. The DNA for the CDR3 is TGTGCCAGCAGCTTAGGGACTAGCGGACGATTAGACAATGAGCAGTTCTTC. The chain recombines TRBV7-2 with TRBJ2-1, with 10 bases fitting TRBD2. The germline CDR1 and CDR2 sequences are SGHTA and FQGNSA. This CDR3 contains 17 residues. The junction had 8 bases not matched to a gene; V was cut back by 1 base and J by 5 bases.

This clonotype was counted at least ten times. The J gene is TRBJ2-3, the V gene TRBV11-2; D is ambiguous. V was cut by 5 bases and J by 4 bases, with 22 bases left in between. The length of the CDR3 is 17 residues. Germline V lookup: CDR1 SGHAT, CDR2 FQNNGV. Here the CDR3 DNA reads TGTGCCAGCAGCACTATGCCGGGTTCCCCCGGCGCAGATACGCAGTATTTT. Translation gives CASSTMPGSPGADTQYF.

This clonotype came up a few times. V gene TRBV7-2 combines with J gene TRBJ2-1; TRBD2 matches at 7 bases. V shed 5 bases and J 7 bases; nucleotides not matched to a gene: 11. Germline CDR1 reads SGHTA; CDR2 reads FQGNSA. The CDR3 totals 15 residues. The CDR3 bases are TGTGCCAGCAGCCTATTCTGGACTAGTAGAAATGAGCAGTTCTTC. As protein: CASSLFWTSRNEQFF. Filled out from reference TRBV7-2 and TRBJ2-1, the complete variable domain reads GAGVSQSPSNKVTEKGKDVELRCDPISGHTALYWYRQSLGQGLEFLIYFQGNSAPDKSGLPSDRFSAERTGGSVSTLTIQRTQQEDSAVYLCASSLFWTSRNEQFFGPGTRLTVL.

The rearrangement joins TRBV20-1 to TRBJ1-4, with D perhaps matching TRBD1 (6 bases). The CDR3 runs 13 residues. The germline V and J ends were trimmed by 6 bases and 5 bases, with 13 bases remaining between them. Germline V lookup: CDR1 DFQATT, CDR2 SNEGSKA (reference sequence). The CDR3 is CSAFRQDNEKLFF. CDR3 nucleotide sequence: TGCAGTGCCTTCAGACAGGACAATGAAAAACTGTTTTTT.

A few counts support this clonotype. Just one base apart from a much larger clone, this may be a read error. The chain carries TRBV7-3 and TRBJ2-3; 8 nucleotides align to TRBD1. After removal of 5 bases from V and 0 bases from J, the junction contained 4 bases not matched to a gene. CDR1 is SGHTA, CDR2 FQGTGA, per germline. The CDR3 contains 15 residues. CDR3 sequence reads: CASSPRTGSTDTQYF. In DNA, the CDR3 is TGTGCCAGCAGCCCCCGGACAGGGAGCACAGATACGCAGTATTTT.